Described below is a single TCR beta chain sequence and its context. The sample belongs to a study of blood T cell repertoires in COVID-19. Study-level information: T cells, B-cell-depleted T cells, or PBMCs supplied cDNA or gDNA.

In the original workflow: Reference gene primers were amplified, and this amplification served to estimate nucleated cell counts. The table came from immunoSEQ multiplex PCR; TCRdb's copy has only in-frame clones and leaves some out. D and trimming were read from the DNA, whereas the V and J calls and clone size are those reported in that table. The table has 100,000 to 150,000 clones, around 88% seen once. The TCR originated in a human donor in a cohort sampled during active COVID-19. The sequenced sample consisted of peripheral blood.

CDR3 loop: CASSPDPGGANVLTF. DNA of the CDR3: TGTGCCAGCAGCCCCGACCCGGGAGGGGCCAACGTCCTGACTTTC. The chain is built from TRBV9 and TRBJ2-6; maybe TRBD2 (5 bases). The CDR3 spans 15 residues. The germline V gene encodes CDR1 SGDLS and CDR2 YYNGEE. V gave up 4 bases and J gave up 4 bases, with 12 bases separating them.